This T cell receptor beta chain was obtained from a study of CXCR3-negative and CXCR3-positive naive CD8 T cells. Study conclusions and caveats: Diversity proved comparably high across both naive subsets and much lower in memory CD8+ cells. Memory cells showed distinct TRBV-TRBJ patterns, while the two naive subsets matched.

Via 5' RACE with UMI labels, TRB cDNA libraries were prepared. After re-calling the 5' RACE reads, TCRdb lists one entry per CDR3 protein, DNA absent. This sample's table reports 5,000 to 6,500 distinct CDR3 sequences. This CDR3 spans 15 amino acids. The germline gives CDR1 SQVTM, CDR2 ANQGSEA. CD45RO-CCR7+CD27+CD95- marked naive CD8+ T cells. Measured by frequency, this clonotype is medium-sized. Its specificity is unknown. The chain links TRBV29-1 to TRBJ2-1; the TRBD2 assignment by TCRdb is unverifiable without DNA. The receptor was isolated from a human donor in good health. Some clones in this sample may be carry-over from other donors' samples. Specimen: naive CXCR3- CD8+ T cells from blood. Indicated subset: CD45RO-CCR7+CD27+CD95- naive CD8+ T cells lacking CXCR3 (TNR3-). CDR3 loop: CSVGGMAFSYNEQFF.